The T cell receptor beta chain under discussion was sequenced for a study of shared clonotypes between healthy human individuals. After removal of 6 bases from V and 0 bases from J, the junction contained 2 bases not matched to a gene. Germline values: CDR1 MNHEY, CDR2 SVGAGI. The CDR3 is 14 residues long. Study-wide results and caveats: There were few donors, and this limited the genetic and exposure-history diversity represented. Shared clonotypes across all four donors exceeded non-shared ones in generation probability.

Every one of the donors was a Caucasian adult that lived in Nashville, Tennessee. Notes on this clone: Its antigen is undetermined.

The repertoire was sequenced with immunoSEQ multiplex PCR; TCRdb's copy has only in-frame clones and lacks some. The sample lists about 2,500,000 clones; 85% to 95% were seen once. The TCR was taken from a man between 18 and 29 years old in good health. V gene TRBV6-5 combines with J gene TRBJ2-7, with 10 bases matching TRBD2. The material sequenced was naive CD4+ T cells sorted from blood. The subset is: CD45RA+ positively selected. CDR3 DNA sequence: TGTGCCAGCAGCCCTAGCGGGAGCTCCTACGAGCAGTACTTC. The encoded protein is CASSPSGSSYEQYF.